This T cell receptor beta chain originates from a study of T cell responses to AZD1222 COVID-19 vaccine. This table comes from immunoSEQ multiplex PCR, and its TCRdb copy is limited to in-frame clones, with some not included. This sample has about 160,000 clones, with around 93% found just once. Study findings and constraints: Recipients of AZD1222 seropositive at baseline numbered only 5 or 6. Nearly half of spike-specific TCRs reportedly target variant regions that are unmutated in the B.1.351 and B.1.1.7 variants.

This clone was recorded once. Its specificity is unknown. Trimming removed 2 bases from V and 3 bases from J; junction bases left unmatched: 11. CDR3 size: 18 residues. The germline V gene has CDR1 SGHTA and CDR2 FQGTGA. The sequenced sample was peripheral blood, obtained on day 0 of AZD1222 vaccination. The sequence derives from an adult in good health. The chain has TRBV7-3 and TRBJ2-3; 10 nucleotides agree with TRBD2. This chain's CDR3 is CASSLDAASGSRTDTQYF. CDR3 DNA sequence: TGTGCCAGCAGCTTAGATGCGGCTAGCGGGAGTAGGACAGATACGCAGTATTTT. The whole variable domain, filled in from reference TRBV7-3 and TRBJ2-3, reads GAGVSQTPSNKVTEKGKYVELRCDPISGHTALYWYRQSLGQGPEFLIYFQGTGAADDSGLPNDRFFAVRPEGSVSTLKIQRTERGDSAVYLCASSLDAASGSRTDTQYFGPGTRLTVL.